This T cell receptor beta chain stems from a study of cytomegalovirus exposure and HLA in healthy donors. The V gene's germline CDR1 is MNHNY and CDR2 SVGAGI (reference sequence). Losses at the gene ends were 6 bases for V and 1 base for J; bases not matched to a gene: 8. This CDR3 is 16 amino acids long. In the PCR, 60 Vbeta and 13 Jbeta primers were used. TCRdb's copy holds only in-frame clones and misses some; the assay was immunoSEQ multiplex PCR. The repertoire holds hundreds of thousands of clones, with roughly 80% as singletons. The V and J genes are TRBV6-6 and TRBJ2-5; TRBD2 matches 10 bases. The receptor's source is a male donor in good health and CMV-seronegative. The sample comprised PBMCs. The CDR3 DNA reads TGTGCCAGCAGGGAGTCTAGCGGGGGACGCCAAGAGACCCAGTACTTC. Translation: CASRESSGGRQETQYF.